This entry lists 14 T cell receptor beta chains sequenced from one sample in a study of blood T cells in healthy people across ages. PCR was performed a second time for roughly 7 to 11 cycles using a sample-barcoded 5' primer and a J-beta primer mix. TCRdb reprocessed the 5' RACE reads via MiXCR and lists one record per CDR3 protein. The table records 700,000 to 800,000 distinct CDR3 sequences, 43% of them present only once. Input material: blood. The receptors shown here come from a woman aged 55-70 years in good health.

Only a few counts were recorded for this clonotype. A read error may account for a junction end that differs from germline. The chain combines TRBV7-9 with TRBJ2-5; D call uncertain. The germline CDR1 and CDR2 sequences are SEHNR and FQNEAQ (reference sequence). This CDR3 region has 15 residues. The CDR3 reads CASSLGDIPQETQYF. The CDR3 DNA reads as TGTGCCAGCAGTTTAGGTGACATACCTCAAGAGACCCAGTACTTC.

The chain joins TRBV7-2 to TRBJ2-7, with 11 bases lining up with TRBD2. The DNA end is more similar to TRBJ2-1, so the J call may be wrong. Germline assignment: CDR1 SGHTA and CDR2 FQGNSA. The CDR3 spans 16 residues. As DNA, the CDR3 is TGTGCCAGCAGCGCTCAACTAGCGGGAGCCTACAATGAGCAGTTCTTC. Residues: CASSAQLAGAYNEQFF.

A word on this clonotype: A clone one base away is much larger, so this may be a read error. The V and J genes are TRBV10-3 and TRBJ2-7; D unclear. Trimming removed 6 bases at V and 6 bases at J, with 12 bases between. There are 12 residues in the CDR3. Per the germline V gene, CDR1 is ENHRY and CDR2 is SYGVKD. For the CDR3, the DNA is TGTGCCATCAGGGGCAGCGAAAGCGAGCAGTACTTC. It yields the protein CAIRGSESEQYF.

This clonotype was observed once. The chain uses TRBV7-3 and TRBJ2-3; the match to TRBD2 covers 10 bases. CDR3 length: 17 amino acids. Trimming removed 1 base from V and 2 bases from J; junction bases left unmatched: 6. The germline gives CDR1 SGHTA, CDR2 FQGTGA. The CDR3 here is CASSLMGSGGTTDTQYF. CDR3 DNA: TGTGCCAGCAGCTTAATGGGTAGCGGGGGGACCACAGATACGCAGTATTTT. The full variable domain, in which reference TRBV7-3 and TRBJ2-3 provide the parts outside the CDR3, is GAGVSQTPSNKVTEKGKYVELRCDPISGHTALYWYRQSLGQGPEFLIYFQGTGAADDSGLPNDRFFAVRPEGSVSTLKIQRTERGDSAVYLCASSLMGSGGTTDTQYFGPGTRLTVL.

The chain uses TRBV4-2 and TRBJ2-3; TRBD2 matches at 10 bases. Trimming at V came to 0 bases and at J to 6 bases, leaving 9 bases not matched to a gene. The CDR3 extends over 17 amino acids. Germline V gene lookup returns CDR1 LGHNA and CDR2 YNFKEQ. CDR3 in amino acids: CASSQDLAGAPGDTQYF. DNA of the CDR3: TGTGCCAGCAGCCAAGATCTAGCGGGGGCCCCGGGGGATACGCAGTATTTT.

The rearrangement links TRBV5-5 to TRBJ2-7; D gene uncertain. Per germline, CDR1 SGHKS and CDR2 YYEKEE (reference sequence). This CDR3 contains 12 residues. The V end was cut by 1 base, the J end by 5 bases, with 7 bases between. The CDR3 loop is CASSLFRNEQYF. The CDR3 DNA sequence: TGTGCCAGCAGCTTGTTCCGGAACGAGCAGTACTTC.

The chain couples TRBV7-9 to TRBJ2-7, with D possibly being TRBD1 (7 bases). Germline V gene data show CDR1 as SEHNR and CDR2 as FQNEAQ (reference sequence). Trimming left V 3 bases short and J 5 bases short, with 14 bases between. The CDR3 spans 14 residues. This CDR3 reads CASSLGQGGHEQYF. In nucleotides, the CDR3 is TGTGCCAGCAGCTTGGGGCAGGGGGGCCACGAGCAGTACTTC.

This clonotype was observed a few times. The chain recombines TRBV10-2 with TRBJ2-5; 10 nucleotides line up with TRBD2. Germline trimming cut 6 bases from V and 1 base from J; bases unmatched to any gene: 8. The CDR3 extends over 16 amino acids. CDR1 WSHSY and CDR2 SAAADI come from the germline V gene. CDR3 sequence reads: CASRAPLAGSQETQYF. The CDR3 DNA reads as TGCGCCAGCAGGGCCCCACTAGCGGGGTCCCAAGAGACCCAGTACTTC.

This clonotype showed up just a few times. The chain joins TRBV7-9 to TRBJ1-5; no clear D gene. The CDR3 totals 15 residues. V was trimmed by 1 base and J by 6 bases, leaving 13 bases between them. Germline-derived CDR1 and CDR2 are SEHNR and FQNEAQ (reference sequence). This chain's CDR3 is CASSLGAGSTQPQHF. For the CDR3, the DNA is TGTGCCAGCAGCTTAGGGGCAGGATCAACTCAGCCCCAGCATTTT. Variable domain in full (rest from reference TRBV7-9 and TRBJ1-5): DTGVSQNPRHKITKRGQNVTFRCDPISEHNRLYWYRQTLGQGPEFLTYFQNEAQLEKSRLLSDRFSAERPKGSFSTLEIQRTEQGDSAMYLCASSLGAGSTQPQHFGDGTRLSIL.

The rearrangement joins TRBV5-1 to TRBJ2-5; 7 bases are shared with TRBD2. Germline values: CDR1 SGHRS, CDR2 YFSETQ. V lost 0 bases to trimming and J lost 4 bases; unmatched junction nucleotides: 9. The CDR3 totals 16 residues. CDR3 nucleotide sequence: TGCGCCAGCAGCTTGGGGCCCAGCGGGACTCGAGAGACCCAGTACTTC. Protein sequence: CASSLGPSGTRETQYF.

This clonotype has a handful of counts. The rearrangement links TRBV6-5 to TRBJ1-1; D gene ambiguous. Between the trimmed V and J ends, which lost 6 bases and 1 base, there was a span of 12 bases. Germline loops: CDR1 MNHEY, CDR2 SVGAGI. This CDR3 contains 14 residues. CDR3 sequence (DNA): TGTGCCAGCAGAAACAACGGACCGAACACTGAAGCTTTCTTT. This gives the protein CASRNNGPNTEAFF.

This clonotype was detected only a few times. The rearrangement joins TRBV5-1 to TRBJ2-4; D remains unclear. Trimming left V 1 base short and J 8 bases short, with 10 bases between. The germline CDR1 and CDR2 sequences are SGHRS and YFSETQ. The CDR3 length is 13 residues. CDR3: CASSLSLGDIQYF. In DNA form, the CDR3 reads TGCGCCAGCAGCTTGTCCCTAGGAGACATTCAGTACTTC.

V is TRBV6-1 and J is TRBJ1-5; D might be TRBD1 (5 bases). CDR3 length: 13 residues. Per germline, CDR1 MNHNS and CDR2 SASEGT. V was shortened by 7 bases and J by 2 bases, with 9 bases between the two germline ends. Written as DNA, the CDR3 is TGTGCCAGCATCAGGGAGGGCAATCAGCCCCAGCATTTT. It codes for CASIREGNQPQHF.

This rearrangement joins TRBV9 to TRBJ2-7; D is tentatively TRBD1 or TRBD2 (7 bases each). Trimming removed 3 bases at V and 1 base at J, with 14 bases between. In germline, CDR1 is SGDLS, CDR2 YYNGEE. The length of the CDR3 is 15 residues. The CDR3 here is CASSGEGAKSYEQYF. The CDR3, as DNA: TGTGCCAGCAGCGGGGAGGGGGCGAAATCCTACGAGCAGTACTTC.